These T cell receptor beta chains were read from a single sample in a study of human T cells and chemical hapten exposure. TCRdb independently ran MiXCR on the RACE reads; one entry per CDR3 protein. The sample holds some 110,000 distinct CDR3 sequences; 34% are singletons and the top ten take roughly 2.6%. The sequences come from whole blood, collected in connection with sensitization to the hapten diphenylcyclopropenone (DPC). Receptors were obtained from a man between 40 and 49 years old with alopecia areata. Some clones in this sample may be carry-over from other donors' samples. CDR3s include the opening cysteine and the closing phenylalanine or tryptophan. A D gene is named only where the DNA matches it firmly. Clone size, where shown, is once, few, many, or a class for clones that have expanded.

cdr3_nt cdr3_aa clone_size j_call v_call d_call cdr3_length
TGTGCCAGCAGTTTGGGACTCACCGGGGAGCTGTTTTTT CASSLGLTGELFF few TRBJ2-2 TRBV6-5 . 13
TGTGCCAGCAGTTTTGGGACAACCAACACTGAAGCTTTCTTT CASSFGTTNTEAFF . TRBJ1-1 TRBV27 . 14
TGTGCCAGCAGCCCAGGGGGCGTTCCTTACAATGAGCAGTTCTTC CASSPGGVPYNEQFF . TRBJ2-1 TRBV5-6 TRBD1 15
TGTGCCAGCAGTCCGTGGAGGGGGACTAGCGGGAGTTCACCCGGGGAGCTGTTTTTT CASSPWRGTSGSSPGELFF . TRBJ2-2 TRBV7-9 TRBD2 19
TGTGCCAGCAGTGACCGAGGCAGGGGTTCCTACGAGCAGTACTTC CASSDRGRGSYEQYF . TRBJ2-7 TRBV7-9 . 15
TGTGCCTGGAGCTTCTCCACCCGGCAGTTCTTC CAWSFSTRQFF few TRBJ2-1 TRBV30 . 11
TGCAGCGTTGGGCTAGCCGATTCAAGCTCCTACAATGAGCAGTTCTTC CSVGLADSSSYNEQFF few TRBJ2-1 TRBV29-1 . 16
TGTGCCATCAGTGAGTCGGCAGCGGGTGGGTATGGCTACACCTTC CAISESAAGGYGYTF few TRBJ1-2 TRBV10-3 . 15
TGTGCCACCAGCAGAGAAGGCCGTACGCAGTATTTT CATSREGRTQYF . TRBJ2-3 TRBV15 . 12
TGTGCCAGCAGTGAATATAGGAACCAAGAGACCCAGTACTTC CASSEYRNQETQYF . TRBJ2-5 TRBV25-1 . 14
TGTGCCAGCAGCCAAACCGCGGTAGCGGGAGGGCTGGTTGAGCAGTTCTTC CASSQTAVAGGLVEQFF . TRBJ2-1 TRBV4-2 TRBD2 17
TGTGCCAGCGGAGGGACAGGGGGTTCCTACGAGCAGTACTTC CASGGTGGSYEQYF . TRBJ2-7 TRBV6-5 TRBD1 14
TGTGCCAGCAGTGAATACCAGGGGGGAAACTATGGCTACACCTTC CASSEYQGGNYGYTF few TRBJ1-2 TRBV6-1 TRBD1 15
TGCAGCGTCAAAGGGGCAGGGGGAATGGTCACAGATACGCAGTATTTT CSVKGAGGMVTDTQYF once TRBJ2-3 TRBV29-1 TRBD1 16
TGTGCCACCAGCAGAGATCTGGATTGGTTTGGGAAGGGGTCAACTAATGAAAAACTGTTTTTT CATSRDLDWFGKGSTNEKLFF few TRBJ1-4 TRBV15 . 21
TGTGCCAGCTCACCAGCGGCGGCCGCCAAAAACATTCAGTACTTC CASSPAAAAKNIQYF . TRBJ2-4 TRBV18 . 15